Presented here are 20 T cell receptor beta chains from one specimen sequenced in a study of blood T cell repertoires in COVID-19. Sequenced by immunoSEQ multiplex PCR; TCRdb stores in-frame clones only, minus some. Of about 99,000 clones in the sample, roughly 85% are singletons; the top ten hold around 3.3%. Sequenced material: peripheral blood. The receptors here all came from a man between 50 and 59 years old in a cohort sampled during active COVID-19.

The rearrangement joins TRBV9 to TRBJ2-3, with 11 bases aligning to TRBD2. The CDR3 sequence is 15 residues long. Germline CDR1 is SGDLS and CDR2 is YYNGEE. V was clipped by 3 bases and J by 7 bases; unmatched bases: 7. CDR3 in amino acids: CASSAPGLAANTQYF. The CDR3 DNA reads as TGTGCCAGCAGCGCACCGGGACTAGCGGCTAATACGCAGTATTTT.

The rearrangement links TRBV2 to TRBJ1-3; the D is unclear. The CDR3 is made up of 14 amino acids. Germline-derived CDR1 and CDR2 are SNHLY and FYNNEI. V lost 2 bases and J 0 bases, leaving 5 bases between the germline ends. This chain's CDR3 is CASSERGSGNTIYF. Here the CDR3 DNA reads TGTGCCAGCAGTGAACGGGGCTCTGGAAACACCATATATTTT.

The rearrangement uses TRBV6-1 and TRBJ1-6, with D possibly being TRBD1 (6 bases). Germline assignment: CDR1 MNHNS and CDR2 SASEGT. The CDR3 extends over 15 amino acids. V lost 3 bases to trimming and J lost 5 bases, with 11 bases between them. The CDR3 loop reads CASSETGHHNSPLHF. The DNA of the CDR3 is TGTGCCAGCAGTGAGACAGGACATCATAATTCACCCCTCCACTTT.

The gene calls are TRBV7-6 and TRBJ2-5; TRBD2 might be the D (6 bases). The germline V gene has CDR1 SGHVS and CDR2 FNYEAQ. The ends were cut back, 4 bases at V and 4 bases at J, with 25 bases in the middle. CDR3 length: 18 amino acids. The CDR3: CASSSAPGVGGLGETQYF. In nucleotides, the CDR3 is TGTGCCAGCAGCTCGGCCCCTGGGGTCGGGGGATTAGGAGAGACCCAGTACTTC.

The chain has TRBV6-2 or TRBV6-3 and TRBJ1-4, with no clear D. Germline assignment: CDR1 MNHEY and CDR2 SVGEGT. This CDR3 region has 14 residues. Trimming shortened V by 3 bases and J by 3 bases, and 8 bases separated the two germline ends. The chain's CDR3 is CASSYLRANEKLFF. CDR3 DNA: TGTGCCAGCAGTTATTTAAGAGCTAATGAAAAACTGTTTTTT.

V usage is TRBV2 and J usage is TRBJ1-1; D not resolved. Germline-derived CDR1 and CDR2 are SNHLY and FYNNEI. The V gene lost 7 bases and the J gene lost 4 bases, with 13 bases spanning the gap. CDR3 length: 13 amino acids. The CDR3 DNA sequence: TGTGCCAGCACCGAAGGTGAGGGCACTGAAGCTTTCTTT. As protein: CASTEGEGTEAFF.

This chain connects TRBV24-1 to TRBJ2-2; 7 bases line up with TRBD1. J lost 4 bases, V lost 4 bases, and 5 bases had no gene match. This CDR3 contains 15 residues. Germline values: CDR1 KGHDR, CDR2 SFDVKD. The CDR3 loop is CATSDTGVTTGELFF. CDR3 coding DNA: TGTGCCACCAGTGACACAGGGGTTACCACCGGGGAGCTGTTTTTT.

A remark on this clone: Mismatch with germline at one junction end may stem from a read error. The chain links TRBV7-7 to TRBJ2-5; TRBD1 is a possible D gene (6 bases). The CDR3 contains 14 residues. Per the germline V gene, CDR1 is SSHAT and CDR2 is FNYEAQ (reference sequence). CDR3 protein: CASSLTRDKKTQYF. DNA for the CDR3: TGTGCTAGCAGCTTAACCCGGGACAAAAAGACCCAGTACTTC. Supplemented by reference TRBV7-7 and TRBJ2-5, the full variable domain reads GAGVSQSPRYKVTKRGQDVTLRCDPISSHATLYWYQQALGQGPEFLTYFNYEAQPDKSGLPSDRFSAERPEGSISTLTIQRTEQRDSAMYRCASSLTRDKKTQYFGPGTRLLVL.

The chain is built from TRBV19 and TRBJ1-4; 7 nucleotides line up with TRBD1. J lost 2 bases, V lost 6 bases, and 3 bases had no gene match. Per germline, CDR1 LNHDA and CDR2 SQIVND (reference sequence). This CDR3 region has 14 residues. CDR3 in DNA: TGTGCCAGTAGGCAGACAGGGACTAATGAAAAACTGTTTTTT. Amino acid sequence: CASRQTGTNEKLFF.

This clone was seen a single time. The chain recombines TRBV14 with TRBJ1-5; possible D gene TRBD1, 5 bases. This CDR3 region has 16 residues. From germline, CDR1 is SGHDN and CDR2 FVKESK. Trimming cost V 0 bases and J 2 bases, with 11 bases left between them. The CDR3 DNA sequence: TGTGCCAGCAGCCAAGAAGGAGGGGATGGCAATCAGCCCCAGCATTTT. Translated, it gives CASSQEGGDGNQPQHF.

V usage is TRBV21-1 and J usage is TRBJ2-1; the D segment call TRBD2 is taken from the table without a DNA check. TRBV21-1 is assigned pseudogene status. This CDR3 region has 19 residues. CDR3 sequence reads: CASSKATSEAGGPYNEQFF. In nucleotides, the CDR3 is TGTGCCAGCAGCAAAGCGACCTCTGAGGCGGGCGGTCCCTACAATGAGCAGTTCTTC.

This clone was counted once. This rearrangement joins TRBV24-1 to TRBJ2-1; 8 nucleotides match TRBD2. CDR1 is KGHDR and CDR2 is SFDVKD in the germline V gene. There are 14 residues in the CDR3. After removal of 3 bases from V and 7 bases from J, the junction contained 4 bases not matched to a gene. The CDR3 is CATSDQRGKNEQFF. The CDR3 region has the DNA TGTGCCACCAGTGATCAGCGGGGGAAGAATGAGCAGTTCTTC.

The chain employs TRBV18 and TRBJ2-7; the D gene is possibly TRBD2 (5 bases). Germline assignment: CDR1 KGHSH and CDR2 LQKENI. This CDR3 spans 14 amino acids. Trimming left V 2 bases short and J 4 bases short, with 12 bases between. As DNA, the CDR3 is TGTGCCAGCTCACCAGAGGCTAGCCCGTACGAGCAGTACTTC. Translated: CASSPEASPYEQYF.

The chain uses TRBV19 and TRBJ1-2, with TRBD1 identical over 8 bases. The V segment lost 5 bases and the J segment 7 bases; nucleotides outside the gene matches: 3. The CDR3 covers 12 residues. CDR1 and CDR2 (germline): LNHDA, SQIVND (reference sequence). CDR3 loop: CASSADRAGYTF. In DNA form, the CDR3 reads TGTGCCAGTAGTGCGGACAGGGCTGGCTACACCTTC. The complete variable domain, with remaining parts taken from reference TRBV19 and TRBJ1-2, reads DGGITQSPKYLFRKEGQNVTLSCEQNLNHDAMYWYRQDPGQGLRLIYYSQIVNDFQKGDIAEGYSVSREKKESFPLTVTSAQKNPTAFYLCASSADRAGYTFGSGTRLTVV.

V is TRBV27 and J is TRBJ2-3; 9 bases are shared with TRBD1. Germline V gene sequence: CDR1 MNHEY, CDR2 SMNVEV (reference sequence). The V segment lost 5 bases and the J segment 4 bases; nucleotides outside the gene matches: 10. The CDR3 has 16 residues. CDR3 nucleotide sequence: TGTGCCAGCAGTCCCTCCGGGACAGGGTGGTCAGATACGCAGTATTTT. Protein: CASSPSGTGWSDTQYF.

The J gene is TRBJ1-1, the V gene TRBV7-6; maybe TRBD1 (5 bases). Trimming took off 4 bases at V and 1 base at J, with 10 bases between the two ends. Germline assignment: CDR1 SGHVS and CDR2 FNYEAQ. The CDR3 runs to 14 residues. In nucleotides, the CDR3 is TGTGCCAGCAGCTCCAGGGTTGGGAACACTGAAGCTTTCTTT. This encodes CASSSRVGNTEAFF.

This clone was observed a handful of times. The rearrangement joins TRBV20-1 to TRBJ2-5; D ambiguous. The germline V and J ends were trimmed by 3 bases and 5 bases, with 7 bases remaining between them. Germline assignment: CDR1 DFQATT and CDR2 SNEGSKA (reference sequence). The CDR3 covers 11 residues. Written as DNA, the CDR3 is TGCAGTGCTAGTGGCGCGGAGACCCAGTACTTC. Its translation is CSASGAETQYF.

This chain connects TRBV4-3 to TRBJ2-2; TRBD1 agrees at 9 bases. The J segment lost 6 bases and the V segment lost 3 bases, leaving 8 bases of the junction unmatched. This CDR3 has 16 amino acids. CDR1 is LGHNA and CDR2 is YSLEER in the germline V gene. The CDR3 protein is CASSHGQGSLPGELFF. The CDR3 region has the DNA TGCGCCAGCAGCCACGGACAGGGGTCATTGCCCGGGGAGCTGTTTTTT.

In the case of this clone: Its ends do not fully match the called genes, so a read error is possible. This chain uses TRBV3-1 (or the pseudogene TRBV3-2) with TRBJ1-2; tentatively, D is TRBD1 (5 bases). Per the germline V gene, CDR1 is LGHDT and CDR2 is YNNKEL (reference sequence). CDR3 length: 11 residues. The CDR3 bases are TGTGCCAGCAGCCATGAGACAGTTCAGTCCTTC. This gives the protein CASSHETVQSF.

The chain uses TRBV6-2 or TRBV6-3 and TRBJ1-5; 8 bases are a match to TRBD1. The ends lost 5 bases at V and 3 bases at J; junction bases unmatched: 9. Per the germline V gene, CDR1 is MNHEY and CDR2 is SVGEGT. The CDR3 sequence is 16 residues long. The CDR3 loop reads CASSTGTGFNNQPQHF. CDR3 sequence (DNA): TGTGCCAGCAGTACCGGGACAGGTTTTAACAATCAGCCCCAGCATTTT.